The TCR beta chain described here comes from a study of T cell responses to AZD1222 COVID-19 vaccine. The table came from immunoSEQ multiplex PCR; TCRdb's copy has only in-frame clones and leaves some out. The table has 100,000 to 150,000 clones, about nine tenths seen once. To note about this clone: Its antigen is not known.

General observations from the study: Spike-specific TCR breadth and depth went up after people got two AZD1222 doses. Recipients of AZD1222 seropositive at baseline numbered only 6 or 7. Reports say nearly half of spike-specific TCRs go after unmutated variant regions.

CDR1 and CDR2 (germline): SGHVS, FQNEAQ. The CDR3 spans 15 residues. V was trimmed by 4 bases and J by 4 bases, leaving 11 bases between them. V gene TRBV7-8 combines with J gene TRBJ1-6; weak D call: TRBD1 (5 bases). The source is an adult in good health. The source was peripheral blood, collected on day 0 of AZD1222 vaccination. CDR3 DNA sequence: TGTGCCAGCAGCTGGGGGTCCGAGTATAATTCACCCCTCCACTTT. Translated: CASSWGSEYNSPLHF. The variable domain in full, completed from reference TRBV7-8 and TRBJ1-6, reads GAGVSQSPRYKVAKRGQDVALRCDPISGHVSLFWYQQALGQGPEFLTYFQNEAQLDKSGLPSDRFFAERPEGSVSTLKIQRTQQEDSAVYLCASSWGSEYNSPLHFGNGTRLTVT.